This T cell receptor beta chain was obtained from a study of beta chain features in type 1 diabetes. Findings and limits, study-wide: All four CD4+ subsets from Type 1 diabetes patients carried moderately but significantly shorter TCRB CDR3s. Among type 1 diabetes patients, VDJ junctions had fewer insertions and more deletions.

This clone has a handful of counts. Its antigen is unknown. Reverse transcription of all isolated RNA meant that expressed TCRB transcripts were sequenced. The repertoire was sequenced with immunoSEQ multiplex PCR; TCRdb's copy has only in-frame clones and lacks some. The data show hundreds of thousands of clones, with roughly 13% seen just once and 0.022% held by the top ten. V lost 2 bases, J lost 9 bases, and 11 bases lay in between. Germline assignment: CDR1 GTSNPN and CDR2 SVGIG (reference sequence). This CDR3 is built from 11 residues. V gene TRBV30 combines with J gene TRBJ2-7; TRBD1 might be the D (5 bases). Material for sequencing was naive CD4+ T cells from blood. This clonotype was sampled from a man aged 18 to 30 with type 1 diabetes. The DNA of the CDR3 is TGTGCCTGGAGTTCAGGGTTCTTGCAGTACTTC. Protein: CAWSSGFLQYF. The variable domain in full, with the rest retrieved from reference TRBV30 and TRBJ2-7, is SQTIHQWPATLVQPVGSPLSLECTVEGTSNPNLYWYRQAAGRGLQLLFYSVGIGQISSEVPQNLSASRPQDRQFILSSKKLLLSDSGFYLCAWSSGFLQYFGPGTRLTVT.